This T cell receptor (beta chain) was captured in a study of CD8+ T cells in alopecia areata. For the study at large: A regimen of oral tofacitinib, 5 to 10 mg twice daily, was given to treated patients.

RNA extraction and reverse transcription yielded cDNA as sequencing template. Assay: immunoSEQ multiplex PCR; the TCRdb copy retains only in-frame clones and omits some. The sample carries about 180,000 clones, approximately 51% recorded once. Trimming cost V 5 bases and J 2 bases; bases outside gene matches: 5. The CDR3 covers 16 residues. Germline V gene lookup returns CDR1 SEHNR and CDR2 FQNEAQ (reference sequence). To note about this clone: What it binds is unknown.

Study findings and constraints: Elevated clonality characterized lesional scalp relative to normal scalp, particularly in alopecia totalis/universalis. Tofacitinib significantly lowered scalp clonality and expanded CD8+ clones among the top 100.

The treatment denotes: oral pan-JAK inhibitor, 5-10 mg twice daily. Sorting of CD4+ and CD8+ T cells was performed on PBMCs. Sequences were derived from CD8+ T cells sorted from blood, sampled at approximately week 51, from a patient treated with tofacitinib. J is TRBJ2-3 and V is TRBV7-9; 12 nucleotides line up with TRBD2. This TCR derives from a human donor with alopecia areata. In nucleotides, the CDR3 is TGTGCCAGCAGCCTCCGGACTAGCGGGGCCACAGATACGCAGTATTTT. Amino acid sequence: CASSLRTSGATDTQYF.